This entry is about one T cell receptor (beta chain). Germline V gene lookup returns CDR1 DFQATT and CDR2 SNEGSKA (reference sequence). The CDR3 spans 14 residues. TCRdb reprocessed the 5' RACE reads and reports one entry per CDR3 protein, with no DNA. In all, the sample yields about 160,000 distinct CDR3 sequences. This sample is part of a study of monozygotic twins with inflammatory bowel disease. Sequencing used blood. This clonotype was obtained from a human donor with ulcerative colitis or Crohn's disease, or a healthy co-twin of an affected twin (not recorded which). The V gene is TRBV20-1, the J gene TRBJ1-6; TCRdb gives TRBD1 as the D gene, but with no DNA this cannot be confirmed. The CDR3 protein is CSASPPSDRSPLHF.